Listed below are T cell receptor beta chains from one sample, sequenced in a study of blood T cell repertoires in COVID-19. TCRdb's copy holds only in-frame clones and misses some; the assay was immunoSEQ multiplex PCR. The table includes about 73,000 clones, 82% detected once. Sequenced: peripheral blood. Source of these receptors: a woman aged 60-75 years with acute or convalescent COVID-19. Both conserved end residues are part of each CDR3. D genes are given only for firm matches. Where a row states a size, it is once, few, many or the class of an expanded clone; other rows omit it.

>TRBJ1-5|TRBV6-5|-|-
TGTGCCAGCAGCTCTGGGACTGCCAATCAGCCCCAGCATTTT
CASSSGTANQPQHF
>TRBJ1-3|TRBV28|few|TRBD1
TGTGCCAGCAGCAGGGGGAGTAGAAACACCATATATTTT
CASSRGSRNTIYF
>TRBJ2-3|TRBV19|-|-
TGTGCCAGTAGTATAGCGGGTCCCCCTAGCACAGATACGCAGTATTTT
CASSIAGPPSTDTQYF
>TRBJ1-5|TRBV19|-|-
TGTGCCAGTAGTATAGGGGGCTATAGCAATCAGCCCCAGCATTTT
CASSIGGYSNQPQHF
>TRBJ2-3|TRBV30|-|-
TGTGCCTGGAGTGTACGGAGCACAGATACGCAGTATTTT
CAWSVRSTDTQYF
>TRBJ1-4|TRBV15|once|-
TGTGCCACCAGCAGAGGAGTACAGAGAGTTAATGAAAAACTGTTTTTT
CATSRGVQRVNEKLFF
>TRBJ1-4|TRBV2|-|-
TGTGCCAGCAGTACGAGGGTCGCAACTAATGAAAAACTGTTTTTT
CASSTRVATNEKLFF
>TRBJ2-1|TRBV7-9|-|TRBD2
TGTGCCAGCAGCTTAGCTGGCGGGAGGGCCGATGAGCAGTTCTTC
CASSLAGGRADEQFF
>TRBJ1-2|TRBV5-1|-|-
TGCGCCAGCAGCTTGAATGGCGACTCCGCCTATGGCTACACCTTC
CASSLNGDSAYGYTF
>TRBJ1-1|TRBV6-1|-|-
TGTGCCAGCAGTGAGGCCAGGAAGAACACTGAAGCTTTCTTT
CASSEARKNTEAFF
>TRBJ1-2|TRBV5-3|-|-
TGTGCCAGAAGTTACCCCCCCGGGAGGTTCTACTATGGCTACACCTTC
CARSYPPGRFYYGYTF
>TRBJ1-2|TRBV5-8|-|-
TGTGCCAGCAGCTTGGAACACAGACCCTATGGCTACACCTTC
CASSLEHRPYGYTF
>TRBJ1-4|TRBV18|-|TRBD1
TGTGCCAGCTCCAGGGGACAGACCGCAACTAATGAAAAACTGTTTTTT
CASSRGQTATNEKLFF
>TRBJ1-1|TRBV18|-|-
TGTGCCAGCTCACCACCACGGGGTTTGTACACTGAAGCTTTCTTT
CASSPPRGLYTEAFF
>TRBJ1-5|TRBV5-4|-|-
TGTGCCAGCAGCTTGGCCCCAGGGGATCAGCCCCAGCATTTT
CASSLAPGDQPQHF
>TRBJ2-7|TRBV5-1|-|TRBD2
TGCGCCAGCAGCTTGAGGGGGGCGGGAGGAGGCGAGCAGTACTTC
CASSLRGAGGGEQYF
>TRBJ2-7|TRBV6-5|few|TRBD2
TGTGCCAGCAGTTTTGGCGGGGGGGTCTACGAGCAGTACTTC
CASSFGGGVYEQYF
>TRBJ2-7|TRBV4-1|-|-
TGCGCCAGCAGCCAGACAACAAACTACGAGCAGTACTTC
CASSQTTNYEQYF
>TRBJ2-4|TRBV10-3|-|-
TGTGCCATCAGTGATCCGGCTAGAATCACCAAAAACATTCAGTACTTC
CAISDPARITKNIQYF
>TRBJ1-1|TRBV6-2/TRBV6-3|-|-
TGTGCCAGCAGCCAAGACTCAGGGTATCCTGAAGCTTTCTTT
CASSQDSGYPEAFF
>TRBJ2-1|TRBV5-8|-|TRBD2
TGTGCCAGCAGCTTGGTTAGGACTAGCGGGGGGGCCAATGAGCAGTTCTTC
CASSLVRTSGGANEQFF
>TRBJ1-1|TRBV5-6|-|-
TGTGCCAGCAGCTTGTTGGGGGGTCGGACTGAAGCTTTCTTT
CASSLLGGRTEAFF
>TRBJ1-1|TRBV7-9|-|-
TGTGCCAGCAGCTTAGTCGCAGGGATGAACACTGAAGCTTTCTTT
CASSLVAGMNTEAFF
>TRBJ2-7|TRBV5-1|-|-
TGCGCCAGCAGCCCAGGATCCACCTACGAGCAGTACTTC
CASSPGSTYEQYF
>TRBJ1-1|TRBV13|-|-
TGTGCCAGCAGCTTTCGCAGGGTGAACACTGAAGCTTTCTTT
CASSFRRVNTEAFF
>TRBJ1-2|TRBV28|-|-
TGTGCCAGCAGTTTAACGGGGGGTAACTATGGCTACACCTTC
CASSLTGGNYGYTF
>TRBJ1-4|TRBV5-4|once|-
TGTGCCAGCAGCTCGGGGGGTGCAACTAATGAAAAACTGTTTTTT
CASSSGGATNEKLFF
>TRBJ1-5|TRBV6-5|-|TRBD1
TGTGCCAGCGGACAGGGGGCGATGAAGCCCCAGCATTTT
CASGQGAMKPQHF
>TRBJ1-2|TRBV6-4|-|-
TGTGCCAGCAGGGCCGACAGTATAGGTGGCTACACCTTC
CASRADSIGGYTF
>TRBJ1-3|TRBV5-1|-|-
TGCGCCAGCAGAGGGGGAACCGGAAACACCATATATTTT
CASRGGTGNTIYF
>TRBJ2-4|TRBV6-5|-|-
TGTGCCAGCAGCCAACTAGCCAAAAACATTCAGTACTTC
CASSQLAKNIQYF
>TRBJ1-4|TRBV29-1|-|-
TGCAGCGTTGGGACGGGAAATGAAAAACTGTTTTTT
CSVGTGNEKLFF
>TRBJ2-5|TRBV5-1|-|-
TGCGCCAGCAGCTTCTGGCCGAAAGAGACCCAGTACTTC
CASSFWPKETQYF
>TRBJ1-2|TRBV24-1|-|-
TGTGCCATCCAGGACAGAAGTTTCGGTGGCTACACCTTC
CAIQDRSFGGYTF
>TRBJ2-1|TRBV5-1|-|-
TGCGCCAGCAGCTGGAGAGGCCCCCGCGCCAATGAGCAGTTCTTC
CASSWRGPRANEQFF
>TRBJ1-6|TRBV6-5|-|TRBD1
TGTGCCAGTACAGGGGCTGGAGGTTCACCCCTCCACTTT
CASTGAGGSPLHF
>TRBJ1-2|TRBV4-2|few|-
TGTGCCAGCAGCCCGATTGGGGGGGCCAATGGCTACACCTTC
CASSPIGGANGYTF
>TRBJ1-5|TRBV12-5|-|-
TGTGCTAGTGGTTTGGCGGAGGATCAGCCCCAGCATTTT
CASGLAEDQPQHF
>TRBJ2-5|TRBV2|-|-
TGTGCCAGCAGCGGGATGCAAGAGACCCAGTACTTC
CASSGMQETQYF
>TRBJ2-3|TRBV19|-|-
TGTGCCAGTAGCCCCACCTGGGGGGGCCAAAGCACAGATACGCAGTATTTT
CASSPTWGGQSTDTQYF
>TRBJ2-2|TRBV2|-|-
TGTGCCAGCAGTGATATTGATTGGCAGGGGACCTTCACCGGGGAGCTGTTTTTT
CASSDIDWQGTFTGELFF
>TRBJ2-7|TRBV27|-|-
TGTGCCAGCAGCTTGATAAGGGGCTGGGTGCAGTACTTC
CASSLIRGWVQYF
>TRBJ1-1|TRBV28|-|TRBD1
TGTGCCAGCAGGCAATGGACAGGGCAGTGGAACACTGAAGCTTTCTTT
CASRQWTGQWNTEAFF
>TRBJ1-2|TRBV19|-|TRBD1
TGTGCCAGTAGTGAACAGACAGGGACAAACTATGGCTACACCTTC
CASSEQTGTNYGYTF
>TRBJ2-2|TRBV5-4|-|TRBD2
TGTGCCAGCAGCTTGGGCGGGACTATCAACACCGGGGAGCTGTTTTTT
CASSLGGTINTGELFF
>TRBJ1-1|TRBV5-1|once|-
TGCGCCAGCAGCCTAGACGGGGTAGGGCTTTCTGAAGCTTTCTTT
CASSLDGVGLSEAFF
>TRBJ2-3|TRBV6-5|-|TRBD2
TGTGCCAGCACCCACCTAGCGGGAGGCACAGATACGCAGTATTTT
CASTHLAGGTDTQYF
>TRBJ2-1|TRBV7-2|-|TRBD2
TGTGCCAGCAGCGCATCCTCTAGCGGGAGGACGAATGAGCAGTTCTTC
CASSASSSGRTNEQFF
>TRBJ1-5|TRBV11-3|-|-
TGTGCCAGCAGCTTTACGGGAGTTTTGCATTTT
CASSFTGVLHF
>TRBJ1-2|TRBV12-5|-|TRBD1
TGTGCTAGTGGTTTGACCCGGACAGGGGACTATGGCTACACCTTC
CASGLTRTGDYGYTF
>TRBJ1-4|TRBV18|-|TRBD1
TGTGCCAGCTCACCTGACAGGGATAATGAAAAACTGTTTTTT
CASSPDRDNEKLFF
>TRBJ2-5|TRBV18|-|-
TGTGCCAGCTCAGTGGTACAGAGCAAAGAGACCCAGTACTTC
CASSVVQSKETQYF
>TRBJ2-3|TRBV6-6|few|-
TGTGCCAGCAGTTACGGTGCTCGGCGGGATACGCAGTATTTT
CASSYGARRDTQYF
>TRBJ1-2|TRBV6-5|-|TRBD1
TGTGCCAGCAGTCGGACAGGCGGAAACTATGGCTACACCTTC
CASSRTGGNYGYTF
>TRBJ1-1|TRBV15|-|TRBD1
TGTGCCACCAGCAGAGATCAGGGGGCGGTCACTGAAGCTTTCTTT
CATSRDQGAVTEAFF